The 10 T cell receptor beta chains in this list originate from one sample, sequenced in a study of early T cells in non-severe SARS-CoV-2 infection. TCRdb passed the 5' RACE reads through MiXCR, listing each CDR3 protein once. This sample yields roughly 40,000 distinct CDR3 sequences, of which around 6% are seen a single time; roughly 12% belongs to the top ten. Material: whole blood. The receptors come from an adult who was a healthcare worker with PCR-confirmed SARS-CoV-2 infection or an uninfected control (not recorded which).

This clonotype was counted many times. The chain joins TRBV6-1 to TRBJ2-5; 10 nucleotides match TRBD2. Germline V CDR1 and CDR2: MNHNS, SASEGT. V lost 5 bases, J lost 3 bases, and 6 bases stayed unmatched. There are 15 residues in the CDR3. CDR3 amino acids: CASSYSGGAEETQYF. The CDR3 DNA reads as TGTGCCAGCAGTTACAGCGGGGGGGCCGAAGAGACCCAGTACTTC.

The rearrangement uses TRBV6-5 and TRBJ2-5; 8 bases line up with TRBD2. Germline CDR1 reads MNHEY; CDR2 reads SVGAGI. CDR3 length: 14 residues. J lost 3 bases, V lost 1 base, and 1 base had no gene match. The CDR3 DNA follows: TGTGCCAGCAGTTACTACGGGGGGGAAGAGACCCAGTACTTC. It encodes CASSYYGGEETQYF.

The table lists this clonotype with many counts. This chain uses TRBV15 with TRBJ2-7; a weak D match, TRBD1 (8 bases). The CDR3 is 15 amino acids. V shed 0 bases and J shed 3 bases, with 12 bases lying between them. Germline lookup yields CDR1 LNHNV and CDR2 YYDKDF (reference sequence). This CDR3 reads CATSREAGQDYEQYF. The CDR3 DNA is TGTGCCACCAGCAGAGAAGCGGGACAGGACTACGAGCAGTACTTC.

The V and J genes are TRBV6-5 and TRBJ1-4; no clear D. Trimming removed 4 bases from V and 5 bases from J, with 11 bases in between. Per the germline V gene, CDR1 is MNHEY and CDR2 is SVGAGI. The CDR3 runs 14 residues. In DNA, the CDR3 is TGTGCCAGCAGTTGGGGAATTACCAATGAAAAACTGTTTTTT. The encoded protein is CASSWGITNEKLFF.

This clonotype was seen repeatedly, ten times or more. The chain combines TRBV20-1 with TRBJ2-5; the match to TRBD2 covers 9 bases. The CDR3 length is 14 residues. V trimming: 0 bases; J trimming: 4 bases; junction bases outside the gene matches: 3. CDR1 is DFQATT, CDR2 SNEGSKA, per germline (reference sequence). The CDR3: CSARDRGGAETQYF. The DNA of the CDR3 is TGCAGTGCTAGAGATCGCGGGGGGGCAGAGACCCAGTACTTC.

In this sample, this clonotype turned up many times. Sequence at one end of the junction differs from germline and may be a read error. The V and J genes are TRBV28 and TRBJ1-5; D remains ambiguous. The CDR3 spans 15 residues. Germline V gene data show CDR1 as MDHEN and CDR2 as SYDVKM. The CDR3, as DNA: TGTGCCAGCAGCTTATCTCTTGGGCCTAATCAGCCCCAGCATTTT. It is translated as CASSLSLGPNQPQHF.

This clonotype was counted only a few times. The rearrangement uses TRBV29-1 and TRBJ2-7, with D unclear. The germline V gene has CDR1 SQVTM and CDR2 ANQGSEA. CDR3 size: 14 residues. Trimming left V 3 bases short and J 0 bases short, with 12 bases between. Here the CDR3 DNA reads TGCAGCGTTGAGAATCCAGGACCCTCCTACGAGCAGTACTTC. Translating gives CSVENPGPSYEQYF.

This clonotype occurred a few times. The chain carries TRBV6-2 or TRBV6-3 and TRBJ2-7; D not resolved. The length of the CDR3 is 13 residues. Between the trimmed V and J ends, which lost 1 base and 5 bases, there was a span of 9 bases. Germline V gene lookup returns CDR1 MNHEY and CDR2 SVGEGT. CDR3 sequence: CASSYWNRDEQYF. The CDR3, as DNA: TGTGCCAGCAGTTACTGGAACCGGGACGAGCAGTACTTC.

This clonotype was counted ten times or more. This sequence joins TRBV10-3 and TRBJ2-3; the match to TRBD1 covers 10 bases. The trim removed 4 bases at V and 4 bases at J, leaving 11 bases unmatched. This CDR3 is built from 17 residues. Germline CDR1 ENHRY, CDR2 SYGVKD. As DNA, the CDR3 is TGTGCCATCAGTGTGGGCCAGGGACAGGGGTTCGCAGATACGCAGTATTTT. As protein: CAISVGQGQGFADTQYF.

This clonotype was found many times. CDR3 loop: CASSQDNPVHEQFF. The DNA for the CDR3 is TGTGCCAGCAGCCAAGACAACCCCGTACATGAGCAGTTCTTC. The V and J genes are TRBV3-1 and TRBJ2-1; D gene unclear. The CDR3 length is 14 residues. Between the trimmed V and J ends, which lost 0 bases and 8 bases, there was a span of 11 bases. Germline CDR1 and CDR2: LGHDT and YNNKEL (reference sequence).